This is a list of T cell receptor beta chains from one sample in a study of cytomegalovirus exposure and HLA in healthy donors. Clones were read by immunoSEQ multiplex PCR, and TCRdb kept only the in-frame ones, dropping some. The sample holds 55,000 to 75,000 clones, about 68% seen once. The specimen was PBMCs. These receptor sequences come from a young woman in good health and CMV-seropositive. Both conserved end residues are part of each CDR3. The D gene is left open where the match is weak. Clone size is not always given. Where it is, it says once, few, many or a class for expanded clones.

>TRBJ2-1|NA|NA|TRBV9
TGTGCCAGCAGCGTTAAAGGGGGGACTACCGGTGAGCAGTTCTTC
CASSVKGGTTGEQFF
>TRBJ2-5|NA|NA|TRBV29-1
TGCAGCGTTTTAGAACCGATGGTGGAGACCCAGTACTTC
CSVLEPMVETQYF
>TRBJ1-2|NA|TRBD1|TRBV19
TGTGCCAGTAGCTCGACAGGGGGCAACTATGGCTACACCTTC
CASSSTGGNYGYTF
>TRBJ2-7|NA|TRBD2|TRBV4-2
TGTGCCAGCAGCCAAGATACCGGGACTAGCGGGAGGGCCTCATACGAGCAGTACTTC
CASSQDTGTSGRASYEQYF
>TRBJ1-4|NA|TRBD1|TRBV10-2
TGCGCCAGCAGTGAACTGCGGCAGGGGGGCAAAAAACTGTTTTTT
CASSELRQGGKKLFF
>TRBJ1-2|NA|TRBD1|TRBV7-2
TGTGCCAGCAGCCCAGGACAGGGGGCCTATGGCTACACCTTC
CASSPGQGAYGYTF
>TRBJ1-1|NA|NA|TRBV4-3
TGCGCCAGCAGCCAAGGAGTTGCCGGTAAAGCTTTCTTT
CASSQGVAGKAFF
>TRBJ1-2|few|TRBD1|TRBV6-1
TGTGCCAGCAGAAACAGGGGGGAGAGTGGCTACACCTTC
CASRNRGESGYTF
>TRBJ2-3|NA|NA|TRBV5-1
TGCGCCAGCAGCCCCGTCGGGACTAGCACAGATACGCAGTATTTT
CASSPVGTSTDTQYF
>TRBJ2-1|NA|TRBD2|TRBV9
TGTGCCAGCAGCGTCGGGACTAGTCTGGGTGAGCAGTTCTTC
CASSVGTSLGEQFF